This TCR beta chain was sequenced for a study of OX40 agonist ivuxolimab in advanced cancers. Patients with autoimmune history or systemic immunosuppression were excluded. V gave up 6 bases and J gave up 4 bases, with 13 bases separating them. Germline V CDR1 and CDR2: MNHNS, SASEGT. The CDR3 loop spans 13 amino acids. The method was immunoSEQ multiplex PCR; TCRdb's version includes in-frame clones alone and lacks a portion of them. The table includes about 84,000 clones, 89% detected once. Source: CD4+ or CD8+ T cells sorted from blood, taken in a trial of the OX40 agonist ivuxolimab. This TCR was sampled from an adult with an advanced solid tumor such as melanoma, head and neck, liver or kidney cancer. The chain has TRBV6-1 and TRBJ2-7, with D possibly matching TRBD1 (6 bases). This chain's CDR3 is CASRQGVLYEQYV. Written as DNA, the CDR3 is TGTGCCAGCAGACAGGGTGTGTTATACGAGCAGTACGTC.